The clone carrying this T cell receptor beta chain was seen only once. Its antigen is not known. The junction differs from germline at one of its ends, possibly a read error. CDR1 SEHNR and CDR2 FQNEAQ come from the germline V gene (reference sequence). This CDR3 is built from 16 residues. Primers: 60 Vbeta forward and 13 Jbeta reverse. Sequencing used immunoSEQ multiplex PCR; TCRdb keeps in-frame clones, though not all of them. This sample has under 300,000 clones; around 81% occur once, and the top ten carry roughly 7.4%. This specimen comes from a study of cytomegalovirus exposure and HLA in healthy donors. Overall study findings and caveats: The investigators catalogued under 200 TCR beta chains as cytomegalovirus-associated. Some highly shared sequence variants likely arose as a pipeline artifact.

While unrecorded immune exposures were likely, the donors were nominally healthy when sampled. This TCR was sampled from a woman in her sixties in good health and CMV-seropositive. The chain links TRBV7-9 to TRBJ2-7; 8 bases map to TRBD1. The sample comprised PBMCs. The CDR3 loop is CSSSLADRESSYEQYF. The CDR3, as DNA: TGTTCCAGCAGCTTAGCGGACAGGGAATCGTCCTACGAGCAGTACTTC. Drawing the rest from reference TRBV7-9 and TRBJ2-7, the complete variable domain is DTGVSQNPRHKITKRGQNVTFRCDPISEHNRLYWYRQTLGQGPEFLTYFQNEAQLEKSRLLSDRFSAERPKGSFSTLEIQRTEQGDSAMYLCSSSLADRESSYEQYFGPGTRLTVT.